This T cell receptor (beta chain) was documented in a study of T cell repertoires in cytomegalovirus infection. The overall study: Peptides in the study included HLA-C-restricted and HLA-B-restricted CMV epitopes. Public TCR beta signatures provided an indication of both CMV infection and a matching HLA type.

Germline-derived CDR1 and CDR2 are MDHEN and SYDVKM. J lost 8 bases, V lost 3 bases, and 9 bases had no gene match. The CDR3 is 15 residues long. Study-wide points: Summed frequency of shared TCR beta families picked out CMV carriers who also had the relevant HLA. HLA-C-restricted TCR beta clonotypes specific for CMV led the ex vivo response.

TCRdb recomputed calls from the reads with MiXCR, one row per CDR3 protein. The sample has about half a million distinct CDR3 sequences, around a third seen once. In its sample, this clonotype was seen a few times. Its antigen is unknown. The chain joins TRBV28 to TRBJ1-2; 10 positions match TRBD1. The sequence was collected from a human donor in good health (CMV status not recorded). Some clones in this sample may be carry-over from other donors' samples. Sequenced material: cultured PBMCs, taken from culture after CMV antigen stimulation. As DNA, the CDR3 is TGTGCCAGCAGTTTGCCGGGACAGGGGATAGTGGGCTACACCTTC. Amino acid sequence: CASSLPGQGIVGYTF.